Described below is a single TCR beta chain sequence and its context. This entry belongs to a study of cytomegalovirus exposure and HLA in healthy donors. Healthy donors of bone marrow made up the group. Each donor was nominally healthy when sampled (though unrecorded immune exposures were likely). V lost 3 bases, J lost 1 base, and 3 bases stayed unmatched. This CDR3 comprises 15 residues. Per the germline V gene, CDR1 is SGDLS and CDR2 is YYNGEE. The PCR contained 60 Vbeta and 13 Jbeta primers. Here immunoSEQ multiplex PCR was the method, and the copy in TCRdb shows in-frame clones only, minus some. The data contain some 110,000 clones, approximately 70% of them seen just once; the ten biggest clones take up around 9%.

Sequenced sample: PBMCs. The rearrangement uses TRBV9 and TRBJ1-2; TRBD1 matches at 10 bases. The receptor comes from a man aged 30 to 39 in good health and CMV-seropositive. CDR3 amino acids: CASSAGTGVNYGYTF. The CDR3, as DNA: TGTGCCAGCAGCGCCGGGACAGGGGTTAACTATGGCTACACCTTC.